The 14 T cell receptor beta chains below were found in one sample sequenced in a study of blood T cell repertoires in COVID-19. Profiled with immunoSEQ multiplex PCR; TCRdb holds only in-frame clones, not every one. The data contain 250,000 to 350,000 clones, around 89% of them seen just once; the ten biggest clones take up around 0.88%. Sequenced input: peripheral blood. The receptors stem from a man aged 30 to 45 with acute or convalescent COVID-19.

The chain has TRBV12-5 and TRBJ1-3; D not certain. Germline-derived CDR1 and CDR2 are LGHNT and FRNRAP. V dropped 3 bases and J dropped 3 bases, with 3 bases sitting between them. CDR3 length: 12 residues. CDR3 DNA sequence: TGTGCTAGTGGTTTCGGTGGAAACACCATATATTTT. It encodes CASGFGGNTIYF.

V gene TRBV9 combines with J gene TRBJ2-3; no clear D gene. Trimming took off 3 bases at V and 5 bases at J, with 16 bases between the two ends. The germline V gene encodes CDR1 SGDLS and CDR2 YYNGEE. This CDR3 has 15 amino acids. This CDR3 is CASSGLSGWIDTQYF. The CDR3 DNA reads TGTGCCAGCAGCGGACTTAGTGGGTGGATAGATACGCAGTATTTT.

The V gene is TRBV11-3, the J gene TRBJ2-7; D may be TRBD2 (5 bases). The V end was cut by 5 bases, the J end by 3 bases, with 17 bases between. From germline, CDR1 is SGHNT and CDR2 YENEEA. The CDR3 runs to 15 residues. The CDR3 here is CASSPSGGGNYEQYF. CDR3 bases: TGTGCCAGCAGCCCCTCCGGAGGTGGGAACTACGAGCAGTACTTC.

The rearrangement joins TRBV6-1 to TRBJ1-1; unclear D gene. Germline CDR1 MNHNS, CDR2 SASEGT. Trimming left V 1 base short and J 11 bases short, with 17 bases between. The CDR3 is made up of 14 amino acids. The CDR3 loop is CASSEDPKARRAFF. CDR3 DNA: TGTGCCAGCAGTGAAGACCCGAAAGCGAGGCGGGCTTTCTTT.

The chain joins TRBV20-1 to TRBJ2-3, with D maybe TRBD2 (6 bases). The germline V gene has CDR1 DFQATT and CDR2 SNEGSKA (reference sequence). V was pared by 3 bases and J by 0 bases, with 10 bases between. This CDR3 has 14 amino acids. This chain's CDR3 is CSASGSGSTDTQYF. Here the CDR3 DNA reads TGCAGTGCTAGTGGGAGCGGGAGCACAGATACGCAGTATTTT.

The J gene is TRBJ2-2, the V gene TRBV5-1, with 8 bases lining up with TRBD2. Germline CDR1 reads SGHRS; CDR2 reads YFSETQ. The CDR3 has 17 residues. The V segment lost 4 bases and the J segment 6 bases; nucleotides outside the gene matches: 14. CDR3 in amino acids: CASSPWGSGGLSGELFF. CDR3 in DNA: TGCGCCAGCAGCCCCTGGGGGAGCGGGGGTCTCTCCGGGGAGCTGTTTTTT.

The V and J genes are TRBV30 and TRBJ1-2, with D maybe TRBD1 (6 bases). CDR3 length: 14 amino acids. The germline V gene has CDR1 GTSNPN and CDR2 SVGIG (reference sequence). Trimming removed 7 bases at V and 7 bases at J, with 22 bases between. CDR3 loop: CAYNMIQGLFGYTF. The DNA of the CDR3 is TGTGCCTACAACATGATCCAGGGGCTATTTGGCTACACCTTC.

J is TRBJ1-5 and V is TRBV11-1; D possibly corresponds to TRBD1 (5 bases). Deletions cut 1 base from V and 7 bases from J, with 8 bases between. The CDR3 length is 13 residues. Germline assignment: CDR1 SGHAT and CDR2 FQDESV (reference sequence). The CDR3 sequence: CASSLDRNQPQHF. DNA of the CDR3: TGTGCCAGCAGCTTAGACAGGAACCAGCCCCAGCATTTT.

The chain uses TRBV5-1 and TRBJ2-1, with D hard to call. Germline V lookup: CDR1 SGHRS, CDR2 YFSETQ. V was cut by 2 bases and J by 1 base, with 19 bases left in between. The CDR3 consists of 18 residues. CDR3 sequence: CASSLRGPAGTSYNEQFF. CDR3 sequence (DNA): TGCGCCAGCAGCTTACGCGGCCCGGCCGGTACGTCCTACAATGAGCAGTTCTTC.

The genes are TRBV30 and TRBJ2-1, with TRBD1 as a possible D gene (6 bases). The CDR3 runs 15 residues. V lost 4 bases and J 0 bases, leaving 13 bases between the germline ends. Germline V gives CDR1 GTSNPN, CDR2 SVGIG (reference sequence). CDR3 nucleotide sequence: TGTGCCTGGACAAGACAGGAGAACTCCTACAATGAGCAGTTCTTC. This encodes CAWTRQENSYNEQFF.

The chain joins TRBV18 to TRBJ1-6; TRBD1 matches 7 bases. This CDR3 is built from 16 residues. V lost 4 bases to trimming and J lost 7 bases; unmatched junction nucleotides: 10. Germline CDR1 and CDR2: KGHSH and LQKENI. DNA of the CDR3: TGTGCCAGCTCACAGCTACCGACAGGGACCAATTCACCCCTCCACTTT. As protein: CASSQLPTGTNSPLHF.

The chain employs TRBV28 and TRBJ1-4, with 9 bases lining up with TRBD1. Germline-derived CDR1 and CDR2 are MDHEN and SYDVKM. The CDR3 contains 14 residues. The J segment lost 3 bases and the V segment lost 7 bases, leaving 3 bases of the junction unmatched. CDR3 sequence: CASKTGGPNEKLFF. CDR3 in DNA: TGTGCCAGCAAAACAGGGGGCCCTAATGAAAAACTGTTTTTT.

This rearrangement joins TRBV18 to TRBJ1-1; D is perhaps TRBD1 (6 bases). The CDR3 is made up of 16 amino acids. The V and J ends lost 0 bases and 5 bases respectively, with 16 bases between them. CDR1 is KGHSH and CDR2 is LQKENI in the germline V gene. Here the CDR3 DNA reads TGTGCCAGCTCACCACCGACAGGAGGTTTTGGTACTGAAGCTTTCTTT. This translates into CASSPPTGGFGTEAFF.

V usage is TRBV28 and J usage is TRBJ1-4, with D possibly being TRBD1 (6 bases). The CDR3 sequence is 13 residues long. CDR1 MDHEN and CDR2 SYDVKM come from the germline V gene. V lost 5 bases to trimming and J lost 9 bases, with 13 bases between them. The CDR3 loop is CASSEDSPKKLFF. Written as DNA, the CDR3 is TGTGCCAGCAGTGAGGACAGTCCCAAAAAACTGTTTTTT.